Listed below are T cell receptor beta chains from one sample, sequenced in a study of vaccination and CD4 T cells after COVID-19. Their target antigens are unknown. Each CDR3 protein gets one entry after TCRdb re-called the PCR reads with MiXCR. Seen here are under 20,000 distinct CDR3 sequences, 23% observed once, and the top ten hold roughly 8.5%. Input material: cultured CD4+ T cells from blood. The receptors originated from a human donor with COVID-19. The CDR3 runs from the conserved cysteine through the conserved F or W.

>TRBV9|TRBJ2-5|13
CASRSPSQETQYF
>TRBV28|TRBJ1-1|16
CASSLSTGTVNTEAFF
>TRBV19|TRBJ1-2|13
CASSIGGPYGYTF
>TRBV27|TRBJ2-7|17
CASSLLTGTGRNYEQYF
>TRBV21-1|TRBJ1-4|17
CASSNSGQGGNREKLFF
>TRBV4-3|TRBJ1-2|16
CASSQDAAGLGYGYTF
>TRBV14|TRBJ2-7|14
CASRLGTSSGEQYF
>TRBV6-1|TRBJ2-1|17
CASSESFTGGSYNEQFF
>TRBV5-4|TRBJ2-3|15
CASSLLVGNTDTQYF
>TRBV4-2|TRBJ2-1|17
CASSQEPSRSSYNEQFF
>TRBV5-1|TRBJ1-2|15
CASSSSDRGLYGYTF
>TRBV15|TRBJ1-1|13
CATSRELTGVAFF
>TRBV5-7|TRBJ2-5|13
CASSFDRAETQYF
>TRBV5-4|TRBJ2-3|16
CASSFGLAGGTDTQYF
>TRBV12-3/TRBV12-4|TRBJ1-6|15
CASSFQARGQSPLHF
>TRBV14|TRBJ1-6|21
CASSQDRYRGEAGSYNSPLHF
>TRBV9|TRBJ1-2|13
CASSPRDRYGYTF
>TRBV6-2/TRBV6-3|TRBJ2-3|13
CASTPGGSRTQYF
>TRBV2|TRBJ1-5|17
CASSGDRGQLSNQPQHF
>TRBV29-1|TRBJ2-5|15
CSADTSGGASETQYF
>TRBV2|TRBJ2-7|16
CASSTIGGGRSYEQYF
>TRBV19|TRBJ2-5|13
CASSIPGWETQYF
>TRBV30|TRBJ2-1|13
CAWNLAGWVEQFF
>TRBV20-1|TRBJ2-2|16
CSARGHLGGASGELFF
>TRBV27|TRBJ1-1|15
CASKRLGSDFAEAFF
>TRBV25-1|TRBJ2-2|16
CASSVFQGAGTGELFF
>TRBV2|TRBJ1-6|15
CASTLQEGAYSPLHF
>TRBV9|TRBJ1-5|13
CASSVRAGQPQHF
>TRBV5-1|TRBJ1-3|15
CASSLEDGGRNTIYF